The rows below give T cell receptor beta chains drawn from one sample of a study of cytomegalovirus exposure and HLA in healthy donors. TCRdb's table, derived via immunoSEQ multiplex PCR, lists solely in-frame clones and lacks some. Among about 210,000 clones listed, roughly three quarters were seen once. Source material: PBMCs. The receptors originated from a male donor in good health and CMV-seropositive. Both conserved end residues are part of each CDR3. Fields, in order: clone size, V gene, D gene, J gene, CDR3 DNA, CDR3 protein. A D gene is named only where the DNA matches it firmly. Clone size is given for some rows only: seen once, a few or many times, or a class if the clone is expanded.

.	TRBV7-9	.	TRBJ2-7	TGTGCCAGCAGCGTAGACAGCTACGAGCAGTACTTC	CASSVDSYEQYF
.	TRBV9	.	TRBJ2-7	TGTGCCAGCAGCGTAGGGCAGGGGTTCGGCGAGCAGTACTTC	CASSVGQGFGEQYF
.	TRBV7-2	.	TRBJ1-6	TGTGCCAGCAGCTCGGGACACAATTCACCCCTCCACTTT	CASSSGHNSPLHF
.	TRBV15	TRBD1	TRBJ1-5	TGTGCCACCAGCAGGAAGACAGGGGGCGATCAGCCCCAGCATTTT	CATSRKTGGDQPQHF
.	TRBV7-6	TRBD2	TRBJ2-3	TGTGCCAGCAGCTTATCCGCGGGAGCAGATACGCAGTATTTT	CASSLSAGADTQYF
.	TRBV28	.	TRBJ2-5	TGTGCCAGCAGTTTTAGGGCAGGGGGGCCAGGGACCCAGTACTTC	CASSFRAGGPGTQYF
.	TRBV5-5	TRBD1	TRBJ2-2	TGTGCCAGCAGCCCGGGACAGACAGCGAACACCGGGGAGCTGTTTTTT	CASSPGQTANTGELFF
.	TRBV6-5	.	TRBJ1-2	TGTGCCAGCAGCCTGGGACACGCCACTAACTATGGCTACACCTTC	CASSLGHATNYGYTF
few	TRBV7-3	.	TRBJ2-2	TGTGCCTGCGGCCGGGTTGGCGGGGAGCTGTTTTTT	CACGRVGGELFF
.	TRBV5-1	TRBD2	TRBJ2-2	TGCGCCAGCAGCTTGGGGACTAGCGTGTCCGGGGAGCTGTTTTTT	CASSLGTSVSGELFF
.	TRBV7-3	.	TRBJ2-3	TGTGCCAGCAGCGCGGAGGGCCAGGAAGATACGCAGTATTTT	CASSAEGQEDTQYF
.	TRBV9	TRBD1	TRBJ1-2	TGTGCCAGCAGCGTCAGGACAGGGGGTGGCTACACCTTC	CASSVRTGGGYTF
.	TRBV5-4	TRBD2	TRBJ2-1	TGTGCCAGCAGCCCGGGGGGCAATGAGCAGTTCTTC	CASSPGGNEQFF
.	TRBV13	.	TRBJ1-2	TGTGCCAGCAGCTTAGTTGGCAGGTCCGGCAACTATGGCTACACCTTC	CASSLVGRSGNYGYTF
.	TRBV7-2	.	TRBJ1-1	TGTGCCAGCAGCCTCAGGGGCGCTGGTGAAGCTTTCTTT	CASSLRGAGEAFF
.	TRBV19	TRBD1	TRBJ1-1	TGTGCCAGTAGTATCATCTCCGGGACAGGGAAGGAAGCTTTCTTT	CASSIISGTGKEAFF
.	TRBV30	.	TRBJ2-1	TGTGCCTGGAACCTGCCCGGGGTAGCGGCAAGTTACAATGAGCAGTTCTTC	CAWNLPGVAASYNEQFF
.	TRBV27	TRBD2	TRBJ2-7	TGTGCCAGCAGTCTCAGGCGGAGCGGGGGGTACGAGCAGTACTTC	CASSLRRSGGYEQYF
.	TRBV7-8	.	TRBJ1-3	TGTGCCAGCAGCCTGGGAGCAGGAAACACCATATATTTT	CASSLGAGNTIYF
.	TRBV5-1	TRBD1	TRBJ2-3	TGCGCCAGCAGCTCTGGGACAGCTAGCACAGATACGCAGTATTTT	CASSSGTASTDTQYF
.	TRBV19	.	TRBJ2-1	TGTGCCAGTAGTACAGGTAGAATGGCCTCCTTATACAATGAGCAGTTCTTC	CASSTGRMASLYNEQFF
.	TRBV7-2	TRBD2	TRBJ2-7	TGTGCCAGCAGCCGTGGACTAGCGGGAAACTACGAGCAGTACTTC	CASSRGLAGNYEQYF
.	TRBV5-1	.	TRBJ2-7	TGCGCCAGCAGCCCTATGTGGTCCGAGGGAACTGAGTTC	CASSPMWSEGTEF
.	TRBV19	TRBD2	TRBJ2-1	TGTGCCACCGCAACTAGCGGGAGAGGAAATGAGCAGTTCTTC	CATATSGRGNEQFF
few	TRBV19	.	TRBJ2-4	TGTGCCAGTAGTATGCCCCAGAAGGCCAAAAACATTCAGTACTTC	CASSMPQKAKNIQYF
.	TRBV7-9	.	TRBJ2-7	TGTGCCAGCAGCCACCCTAGCGAGCAGTACTTC	CASSHPSEQYF
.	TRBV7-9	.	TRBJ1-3	TGTGCCAGCAGCTTGAGTGAGGATGGAAACACCATATATTTT	CASSLSEDGNTIYF
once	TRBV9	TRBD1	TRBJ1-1	TGTGCCAGCAGCGGTCTTACAGGGGACACTGAAGCTTTCTTT	CASSGLTGDTEAFF
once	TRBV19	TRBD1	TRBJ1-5	TGTGCCAGCAGGACAGGGAGAAGCAATCAGCCCCAGCATTTT	CASRTGRSNQPQHF
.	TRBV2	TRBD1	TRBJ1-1	TGTGCCAGTGACAGGGAAAACACTGAAGCTTTCTTT	CASDRENTEAFF
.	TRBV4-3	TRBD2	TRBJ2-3	TGCGCCAGCAGCCTCGGGTTGGTCGGGACTAGCCGGGATACGCAGTATTTT	CASSLGLVGTSRDTQYF
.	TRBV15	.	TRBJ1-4	TGTGCCACCAGCAGAGAAAAGCTCCCAGAAAAACTGTTTTTT	CATSREKLPEKLFF
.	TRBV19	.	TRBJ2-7	TGTGCCAGTAGTCAGGCCAGCGAGCAGTACTTC	CASSQASEQYF
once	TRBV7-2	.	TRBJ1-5	TGTGCCAGCAGCTACCGGGACGGGGGACAGCCCCAGCATTTT	CASSYRDGGQPQHF
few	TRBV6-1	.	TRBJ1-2	TGTGCCAGCAGTGACAGAGGGGCTGGAGGGGCACCAATCTATGGCTACACCTTC	CASSDRGAGGAPIYGYTF
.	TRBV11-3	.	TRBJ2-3	TGTGCCAGCAGCTTAGATAGGGCGGGCACAGACACGCAGTATTTT	CASSLDRAGTDTQYF
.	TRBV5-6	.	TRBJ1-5	TGTGCCAGCAGCGGATCTGGGAGAAGCAATCAGCCCCAGCATTTT	CASSGSGRSNQPQHF
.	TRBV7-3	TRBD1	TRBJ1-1	TGTGCCAGCAGCTCAAATGGACAGGGACACACTGAAGCTTTCTTT	CASSSNGQGHTEAFF
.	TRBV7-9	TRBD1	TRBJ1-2	TGTGCCAGCAGCCCTGGGACAGGGGGGAACTATGGCTACACCTTC	CASSPGTGGNYGYTF
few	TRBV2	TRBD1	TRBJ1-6	TGTGCCAGCAGCCAAGGGACAGGGGGCCGGATTAATTCACCCCTCCACTTT	CASSQGTGGRINSPLHF
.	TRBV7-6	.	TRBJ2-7	TGTGCCAGCAGCTTAGCCTCTAGCGACAGCTCCTACGAGCAGTACTTC	CASSLASSDSSYEQYF
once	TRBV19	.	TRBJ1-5	TGTGCCAGTAGTATCGGGGTTTCCCAGCCCCAGCATTTT	CASSIGVSQPQHF
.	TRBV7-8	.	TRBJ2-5	TGTGCCAGCAGCTTGGGTTCAGGGGAGACCCAGTACTTC	CASSLGSGETQYF